This T cell receptor (beta chain) was profiled in a study of beta chain features in type 1 diabetes. Study-level findings and limits: At VDJ recombination sites, type 1 diabetes patients had fewer insertions and more deleted nucleotides. Any HLA-type effect on TCRB rearrangement remained unresolved here. In the patient group, naive, central memory and Treg TCRB repertoires seemed more alike than in the healthy donor group.

About this clone itself: Antigen unknown.

Cells sorted by CD45RO/CCR7/CD25/CD127/CD95/CD27 comprised CD4+ naive, central memory, regulatory and stem cell-like memory cells. V was trimmed by 6 bases and J by 5 bases, leaving 23 bases between them. Germline V lookup: CDR1 ENHRY, CDR2 SYGVKD. The CDR3 totals 16 residues. Every bit of the isolated RNA underwent reverse transcription, so sequencing read expressed TCRB transcripts. TCRdb keeps only in-frame clones here, not all; method: immunoSEQ multiplex PCR. The data contain 350,000 or so clones, around a fifth of them singletons. The source material was naive CD4+ T cells from blood. The source of this sequence is a woman aged 18-35 years in good health. The rearrangement uses TRBV10-3 and TRBJ2-7; D not resolved. The CDR3 sequence is CAISGDRIRSTDEQYF. The CDR3 bases are TGTGCCATCAGCGGCGATAGGATCCGGAGTACGGACGAGCAGTACTTC.